These 15 T cell receptor beta chains were all obtained from the same sample, sequenced in a study of blood T cell repertoires in COVID-19. TCRdb's copy holds only in-frame clones and misses some; the assay was immunoSEQ multiplex PCR. This sample has roughly 200,000 clones, with 80% to 90% found just once. The specimen was peripheral blood. The receptors here all came from a woman in her 70s with active or convalescent COVID-19.

This chain uses TRBV12-2 with TRBJ1-6; TRBD1, the D gene given by the table, was not confirmed from the DNA. TRBV12-2 is classified as a pseudogene. The CDR3 is 14 residues long. In DNA form, the CDR3 reads TGTGCAAGTCGCTTAGCGACAGGTAATTCACCCCTCCACTTT. This gives the protein CASRLATGNSPLHF.

The chain joins TRBV20-1 to TRBJ1-2, with 7 bases lining up with TRBD1. The trim removed 3 bases at V and 4 bases at J, leaving 5 bases unmatched. The CDR3 extends over 13 amino acids. Germline V gene sequence: CDR1 DFQATT, CDR2 SNEGSKA (reference sequence). The CDR3 region is CSASQQGFYGYTF. The CDR3 bases are TGCAGTGCTAGTCAACAGGGGTTCTATGGCTACACCTTC.

The chain uses TRBV28 and TRBJ2-7; D might be TRBD1 (5 bases). V was pared by 6 bases and J by 5 bases, with 11 bases between. CDR3 length: 12 residues. In germline, CDR1 is MDHEN, CDR2 SYDVKM. CDR3 sequence: CASSGHLDEQYF. The CDR3 bases are TGTGCCAGCAGCGGACATCTCGACGAGCAGTACTTC.

The chain uses TRBV28 and TRBJ2-7, with a tentative D call TRBD1 (6 bases). Trimming removed 6 bases at V and 3 bases at J, with 15 bases between. Germline loops: CDR1 MDHEN, CDR2 SYDVKM. The CDR3 has 14 amino acids. CDR3 nucleotide sequence: TGTGCCAGCAGGCCTCAGGGGTCTAGCTACGAGCAGTACTTC. Encoded protein: CASRPQGSSYEQYF.

The chain carries TRBV19 and TRBJ1-1, with D maybe TRBD1 (5 bases). CDR1 and CDR2 from the germline V gene are LNHDA and SQIVND (reference sequence). V shed 7 bases and J shed 0 bases, with 15 bases lying between them. This CDR3 is 15 amino acids long. In DNA, the CDR3 is TGTGCCAGTACCATAACGGGGGGGGTGAACACTGAAGCTTTCTTT. Translating gives CASTITGGVNTEAFF.

The chain recombines TRBV3-1 (or the pseudogene TRBV3-2) with TRBJ1-5, with D maybe TRBD1 (5 bases). V was clipped by 1 base and J by 2 bases, with 9 bases between them. This CDR3 comprises 15 residues. Germline V gives CDR1 LGHDT, CDR2 YNNKEL (reference sequence). The CDR3 DNA is TGTGCCAGCAGCCAAGGGGGGGTTGGCAATCAGCCCCAGCATTTT. Translating gives CASSQGGVGNQPQHF.

J is TRBJ1-2 and V is TRBV2, with D perhaps TRBD1 (5 bases). The V end lost 10 bases, the J end lost 7 bases, and 22 bases lay between the germline ends. Per germline, CDR1 SNHLY and CDR2 FYNNEI. The CDR3 runs 14 residues. CDR3 sequence (DNA): TGTGCCACCGCGGTTGAACTCCAGGGTCTTGGCTACACCTTC. Residues: CATAVELQGLGYTF.

The rearrangement uses TRBV19 and TRBJ1-3, with unresolved D. The CDR3 runs to 14 residues. The V and J ends lost 9 bases and 0 bases respectively, with 12 bases between them. Germline CDR1 reads LNHDA; CDR2 reads SQIVND (reference sequence). The CDR3 protein is CASQAGSSGNTIYF. The CDR3 nucleotides read TGTGCCAGCCAGGCGGGGTCCTCTGGAAACACCATATATTTT.

The DNA of the CDR3 is TGTGCCAGCAGCTCCCCCCGGACAGGGACGGCCTACGAGCAGTACTTC. Its translation: CASSSPRTGTAYEQYF. This rearrangement joins TRBV7-9 to TRBJ2-7, with 8 bases matching TRBD1. This CDR3 comprises 16 residues. Germline V gives CDR1 SEHNR, CDR2 FQNEAQ (reference sequence). The J segment lost 2 bases and the V segment lost 4 bases, leaving 10 bases of the junction unmatched.

This sequence joins TRBV7-9 and TRBJ1-1; possibly TRBD1 for D (6 bases). The length of the CDR3 is 15 residues. Germline assignment: CDR1 SEHNR and CDR2 FQNEAQ (reference sequence). V shed 5 bases and J shed 1 base, with 14 bases lying between them. This CDR3 is CASSPGGAGNTEAFF. For the CDR3, the DNA is TGTGCCAGCAGCCCGGGGGGGGCCGGGAACACTGAAGCTTTCTTT.

The V gene is TRBV7-9, the J gene TRBJ2-5, with 8 bases aligning to TRBD2. J was trimmed by 4 bases and V by 5 bases; bases with no gene match: 9. The CDR3 is made up of 15 amino acids. From germline, CDR1 is SEHNR and CDR2 FQNEAQ (reference sequence). CDR3: CASSLGTSGGETQYF. The CDR3 coding sequence is TGTGCCAGCAGCCTCGGGACTAGTGGAGGAGAGACCCAGTACTTC.

The rearrangement uses TRBV2 and TRBJ1-5; possibly TRBD1 for D (6 bases). The CDR3 consists of 14 residues. Trimming cost V 6 bases and J 0 bases, with 9 bases left between them. Germline V gene sequence: CDR1 SNHLY, CDR2 FYNNEI. CDR3 DNA sequence: TGTGCCAGCAGATGGGACATTAGCAATCAGCCCCAGCATTTT. Protein product: CASRWDISNQPQHF.

This chain joins TRBV4-1 and TRBJ2-3, with a weak D call TRBD2 (5 bases). V gave up 4 bases and J gave up 3 bases, with 14 bases separating them. CDR1 is MGHRA and CDR2 is YSYEKL in the germline V gene. The CDR3 runs to 15 residues. The CDR3 spells CASSRTPLETDTQYF. CDR3 in DNA: TGCGCCAGCAGCCGGACTCCCCTTGAGACAGATACGCAGTATTTT.

This clone was recorded once. This chain links TRBV18 with TRBJ2-7; the match to TRBD1 covers 7 bases. V gave up 8 bases and J gave up 6 bases; unmatched junction bases: 7. Germline loops: CDR1 KGHSH, CDR2 LQKENI. This CDR3 is built from 12 residues. The CDR3 DNA is TGTGCCAGCACCCTCGACAGGGCCGAGCAGTACTTC. Translation gives CASTLDRAEQYF.

In DNA form, the CDR3 reads TGTGCCAGTAGTATCGGGGGGACGGCCTATTTGAACACTGAAGCTTTCTTT. Residues: CASSIGGTAYLNTEAFF. This sequence joins TRBV19 and TRBJ1-1; weak D call: TRBD1 (5 bases). The germline V gene has CDR1 LNHDA and CDR2 SQIVND (reference sequence). The CDR3 sequence is 17 residues long. The V end lost 3 bases, the J end lost 0 bases, and 17 bases lay between the germline ends.